The clone carrying this TCR beta chain was observed a handful of times. Its antigen is as yet unknown. This entry belongs to a study of T cells after yellow fever vaccination. The study's findings and limits: Clonotypes shared by both compartments, CD4 and CD8, made up a small share.

Via MiXCR, TCRdb re-called the 5' RACE reads, giving one row per CDR3 protein. The repertoire consists of around 200,000 distinct CDR3 sequences, with approximately 10% occurring once and the leading ten covering just over 35%. Germline V gene data show CDR1 as KGHDR and CDR2 as SFDVKD. This CDR3 has 16 residues. V was shortened by 3 bases and J by 0 bases, with 13 bases between the two germline ends. The TCR originated in a man aged 18 to 35 who received the YFV17D yellow fever vaccine. The V call is TRBV24-1, the J call TRBJ2-5; D possibly corresponds to TRBD2 (5 bases). The sample was CD8+ T cells sorted from PBMCs, taken 15 days after the yellow fever booster vaccination. DNA for the CDR3: TGTGCCACCAGTGATCCGGAGGAAGCGTACCAAGAGACCCAGTACTTC. It codes for CATSDPEEAYQETQYF.